The T cell receptor beta chain under discussion was sequenced for a study of identical twins. Remarks on this clonotype: Its cognate antigen is unknown.

Study-wide findings and caveats: Out-of-frame alpha sequences shared by twins were enriched for low generation probability. Carriage of fewer insertions was seen in abundant cord blood beta clonotypes, whereas memory repertoires showed none. Findings came from cross-sectional statistics, without long-term follow-up of donors.

J lost 6 bases, V lost 0 bases, and 14 bases had no gene match. CDR1 MNHEY and CDR2 SVGAGI come from the germline V gene. The CDR3 runs to 18 residues. TCRdb recomputed calls from the 5' RACE reads with MiXCR, one row per CDR3 protein. The sample lists about 700,000 distinct CDR3 sequences; roughly 6.2% were seen once. The chain has TRBV6-5 and TRBJ2-7, with 10 positions matching TRBD2. The source material was naive T cells sorted from blood. This TCR derives from a man younger than 35 in good health. The CDR3 spells CASSYSHGLSGRAPEQYF. For the CDR3, the DNA is TGTGCCAGCAGTTACTCGCACGGACTAAGCGGGAGGGCTCCCGAGCAGTACTTC.